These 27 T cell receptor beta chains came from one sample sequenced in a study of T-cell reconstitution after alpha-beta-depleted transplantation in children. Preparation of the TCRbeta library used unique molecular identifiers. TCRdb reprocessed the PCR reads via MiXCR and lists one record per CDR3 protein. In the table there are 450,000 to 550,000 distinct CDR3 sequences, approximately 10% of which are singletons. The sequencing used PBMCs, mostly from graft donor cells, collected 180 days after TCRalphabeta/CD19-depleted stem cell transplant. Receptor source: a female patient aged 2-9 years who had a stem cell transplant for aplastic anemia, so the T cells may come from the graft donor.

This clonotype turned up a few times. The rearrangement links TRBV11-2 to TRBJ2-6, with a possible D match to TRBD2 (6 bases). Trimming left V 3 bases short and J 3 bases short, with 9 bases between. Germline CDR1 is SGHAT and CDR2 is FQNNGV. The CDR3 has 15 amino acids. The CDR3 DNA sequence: TGTGCCAGCAGCTTTCGGGGGAATGGGGCCAACGTCCTGACTTTC. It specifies CASSFRGNGANVLTF.

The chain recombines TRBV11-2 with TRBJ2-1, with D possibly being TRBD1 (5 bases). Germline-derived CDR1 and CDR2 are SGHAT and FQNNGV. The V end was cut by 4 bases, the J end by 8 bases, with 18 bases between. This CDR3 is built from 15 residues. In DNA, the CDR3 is TGTGCCAGCAGCTCCTCTCGACAGTTTGCCCATGAGCAGTTCTTC. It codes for CASSSSRQFAHEQFF.

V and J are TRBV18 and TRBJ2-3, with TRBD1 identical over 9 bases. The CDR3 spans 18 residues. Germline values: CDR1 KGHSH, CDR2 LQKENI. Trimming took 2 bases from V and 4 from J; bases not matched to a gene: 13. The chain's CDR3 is CASSPMADRGWGADTQYF. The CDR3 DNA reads TGTGCCAGCTCACCAATGGCGGACAGGGGCTGGGGTGCAGATACGCAGTATTTT.

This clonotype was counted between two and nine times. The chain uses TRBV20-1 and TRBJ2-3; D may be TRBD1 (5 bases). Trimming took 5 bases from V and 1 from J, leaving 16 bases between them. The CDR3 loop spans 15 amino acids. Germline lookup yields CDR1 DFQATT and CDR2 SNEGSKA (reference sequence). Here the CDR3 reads CSASQDTGGTDTQYF. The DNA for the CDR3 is TGCAGTGCTTCACAGGACACTGGGGGCACAGATACGCAGTATTTT.

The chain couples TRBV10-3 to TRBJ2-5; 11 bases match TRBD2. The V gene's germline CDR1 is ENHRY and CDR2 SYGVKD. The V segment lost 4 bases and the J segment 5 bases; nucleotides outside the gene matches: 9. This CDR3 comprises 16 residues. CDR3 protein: CAISAGLAGTRETQYF. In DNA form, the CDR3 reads TGTGCCATCAGTGCCGGACTAGCGGGCACGCGGGAGACCCAGTACTTC.

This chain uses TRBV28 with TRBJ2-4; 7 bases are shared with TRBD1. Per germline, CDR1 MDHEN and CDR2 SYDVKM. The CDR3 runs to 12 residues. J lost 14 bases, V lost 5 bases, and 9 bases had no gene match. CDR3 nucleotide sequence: TGTGCCAGCAGTCTCCGGACAGGTTGGGAGTACTTC. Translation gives CASSLRTGWEYF.

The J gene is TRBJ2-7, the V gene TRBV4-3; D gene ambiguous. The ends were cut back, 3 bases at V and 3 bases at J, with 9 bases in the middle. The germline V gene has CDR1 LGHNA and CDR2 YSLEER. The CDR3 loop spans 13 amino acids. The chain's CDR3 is CASSHPSYYEQYV. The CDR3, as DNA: TGCGCCAGCAGCCATCCTTCCTACTACGAGCAGTACGTC.

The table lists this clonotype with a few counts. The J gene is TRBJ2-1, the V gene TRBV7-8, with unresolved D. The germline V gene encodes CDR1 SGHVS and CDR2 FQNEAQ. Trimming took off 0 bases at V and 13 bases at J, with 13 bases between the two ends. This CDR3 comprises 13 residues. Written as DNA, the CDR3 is TGTGCCAGCAGCTTAGCCCCCCAGGTGGCTCAGTTCTTC. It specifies CASSLAPQVAQFF. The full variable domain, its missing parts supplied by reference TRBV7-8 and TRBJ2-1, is GAGVSQSPRYKVAKRGQDVALRCDPISGHVSLFWYQQALGQGPEFLTYFQNEAQLDKSGLPSDRFFAERPEGSVSTLKIQRTQQEDSAVYLCASSLAPQVAQFFGPGTRLTVL.

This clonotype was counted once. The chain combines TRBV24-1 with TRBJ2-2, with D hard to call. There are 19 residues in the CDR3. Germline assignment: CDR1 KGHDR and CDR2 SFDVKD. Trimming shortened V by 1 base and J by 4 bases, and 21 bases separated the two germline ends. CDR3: CATSDFNVRARPPTGELFF. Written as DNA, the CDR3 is TGTGCCACCAGTGATTTTAACGTTCGGGCACGGCCACCCACCGGGGAGCTGTTTTTT.

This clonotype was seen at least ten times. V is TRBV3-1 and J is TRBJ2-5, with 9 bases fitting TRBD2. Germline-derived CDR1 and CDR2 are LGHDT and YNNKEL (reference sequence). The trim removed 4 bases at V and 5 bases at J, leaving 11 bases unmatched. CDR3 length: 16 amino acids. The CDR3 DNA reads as TGTGCCAGCAGCCCTTCCTTCGGGCTAGCGGGGGAGACCCAGTACTTC. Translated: CASSPSFGLAGETQYF.

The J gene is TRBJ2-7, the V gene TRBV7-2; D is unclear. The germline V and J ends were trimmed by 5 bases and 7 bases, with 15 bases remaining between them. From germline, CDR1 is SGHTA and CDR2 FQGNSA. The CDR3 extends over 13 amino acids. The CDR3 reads CASSLGPVTEQYF. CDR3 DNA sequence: TGTGCCAGCAGCCTCGGGCCAGTTACTGAGCAGTACTTC.

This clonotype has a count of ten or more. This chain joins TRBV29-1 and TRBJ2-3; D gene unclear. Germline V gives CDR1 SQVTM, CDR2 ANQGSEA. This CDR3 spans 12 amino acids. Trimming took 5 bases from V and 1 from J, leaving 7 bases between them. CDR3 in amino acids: CSVKTGTDTQYF. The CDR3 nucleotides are TGCAGCGTTAAGACTGGCACAGATACGCAGTATTTT.

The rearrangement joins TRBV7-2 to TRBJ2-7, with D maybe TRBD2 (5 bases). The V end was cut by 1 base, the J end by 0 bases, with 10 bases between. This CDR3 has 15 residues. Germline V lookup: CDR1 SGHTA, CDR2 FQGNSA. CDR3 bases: TGTGCCAGCAGCTTAGGGTTAGGGAGCTCCTACGAGCAGTACTTC. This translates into CASSLGLGSSYEQYF.

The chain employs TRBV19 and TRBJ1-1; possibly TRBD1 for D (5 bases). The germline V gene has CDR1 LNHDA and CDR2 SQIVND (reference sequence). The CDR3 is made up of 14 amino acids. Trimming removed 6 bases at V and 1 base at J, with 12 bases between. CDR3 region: CASRQAGENTEAFF. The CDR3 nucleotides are TGTGCCAGTAGACAGGCAGGAGAGAACACTGAAGCTTTCTTT.

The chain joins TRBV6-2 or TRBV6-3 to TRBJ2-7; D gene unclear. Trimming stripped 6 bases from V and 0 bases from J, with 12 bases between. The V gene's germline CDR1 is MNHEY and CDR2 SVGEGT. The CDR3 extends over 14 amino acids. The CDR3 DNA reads TGTGCCAGCAGGAGCAGCGTTCTCTCCTACGAGCAGTACTTC. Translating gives CASRSSVLSYEQYF.

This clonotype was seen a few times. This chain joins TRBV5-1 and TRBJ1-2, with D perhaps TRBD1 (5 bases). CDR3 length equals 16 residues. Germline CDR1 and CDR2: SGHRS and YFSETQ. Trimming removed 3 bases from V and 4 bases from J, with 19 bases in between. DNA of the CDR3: TGCGCCAGCAGCTCGAAGGGACGGTTCAAGAGCTATGGCTACACCTTC. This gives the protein CASSSKGRFKSYGYTF.

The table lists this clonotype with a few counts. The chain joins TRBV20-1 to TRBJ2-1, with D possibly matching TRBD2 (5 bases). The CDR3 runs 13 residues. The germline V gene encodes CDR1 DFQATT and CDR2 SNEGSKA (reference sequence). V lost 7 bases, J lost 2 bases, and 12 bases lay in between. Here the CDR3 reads CSVHPGTYNEQFF. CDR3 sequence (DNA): TGCAGTGTCCATCCGGGAACCTACAATGAGCAGTTCTTC.

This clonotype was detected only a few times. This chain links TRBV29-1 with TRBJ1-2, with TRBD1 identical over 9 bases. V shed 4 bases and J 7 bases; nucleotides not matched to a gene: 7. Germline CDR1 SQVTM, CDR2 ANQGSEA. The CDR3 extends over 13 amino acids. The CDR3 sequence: CSVAGTGIPGYTF. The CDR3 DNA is TGCAGCGTTGCCGGGACAGGGATCCCTGGCTACACCTTC.

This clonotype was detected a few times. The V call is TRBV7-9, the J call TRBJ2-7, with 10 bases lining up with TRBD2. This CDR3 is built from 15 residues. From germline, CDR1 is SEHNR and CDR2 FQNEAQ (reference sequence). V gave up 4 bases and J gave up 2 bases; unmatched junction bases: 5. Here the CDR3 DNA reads TGTGCCAGCAGCTCGGAAGGACTAGCGGCCTACGAGCAGTACGTC. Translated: CASSSEGLAAYEQYV.

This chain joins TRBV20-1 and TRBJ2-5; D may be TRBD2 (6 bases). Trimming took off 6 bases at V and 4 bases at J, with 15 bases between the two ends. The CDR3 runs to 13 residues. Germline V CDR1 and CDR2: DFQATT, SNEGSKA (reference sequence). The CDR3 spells CSANGGEGETQYF. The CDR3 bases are TGCAGTGCCAACGGAGGGGAAGGAGAGACCCAGTACTTC.

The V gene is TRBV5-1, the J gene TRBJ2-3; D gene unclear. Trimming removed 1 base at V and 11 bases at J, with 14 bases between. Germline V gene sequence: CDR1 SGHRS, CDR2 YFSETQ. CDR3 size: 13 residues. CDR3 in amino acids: CASSLIATAVQYF. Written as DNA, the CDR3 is TGCGCCAGCAGCTTGATCGCAACCGCTGTGCAGTATTTT.

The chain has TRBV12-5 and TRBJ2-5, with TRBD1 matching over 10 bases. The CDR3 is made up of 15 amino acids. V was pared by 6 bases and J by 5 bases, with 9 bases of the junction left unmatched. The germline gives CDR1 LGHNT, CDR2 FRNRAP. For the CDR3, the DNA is TGTGCTAGTGGACACCGGGACAGGGGATTGGAGACCCAGTACTTC. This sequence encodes CASGHRDRGLETQYF. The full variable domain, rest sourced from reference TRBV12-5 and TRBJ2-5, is DARVTQTPRHKVTEMGQEVTMRCQPILGHNTVFWYRQTMMQGLELLAYFRNRAPLDDSGMPKDRFSAEMPDATLATLKIQPSEPRDSAVYFCASGHRDRGLETQYFGPGTRLLVL.

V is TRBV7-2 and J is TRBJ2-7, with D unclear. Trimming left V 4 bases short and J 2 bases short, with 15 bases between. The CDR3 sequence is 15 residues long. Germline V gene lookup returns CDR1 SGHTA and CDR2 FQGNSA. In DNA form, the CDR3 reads TGTGCCAGCAGCTCGTACAGACTGAATACCTACGAGCAGTACTTC. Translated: CASSSYRLNTYEQYF.

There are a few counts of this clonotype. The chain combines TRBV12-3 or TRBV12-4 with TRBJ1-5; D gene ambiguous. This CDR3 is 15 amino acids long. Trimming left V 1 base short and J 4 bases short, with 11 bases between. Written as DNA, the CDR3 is TGTGCCAGCAGTTTAGGTGGTAGGTTAAATCAGCCCCAGCATTTT. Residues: CASSLGGRLNQPQHF.

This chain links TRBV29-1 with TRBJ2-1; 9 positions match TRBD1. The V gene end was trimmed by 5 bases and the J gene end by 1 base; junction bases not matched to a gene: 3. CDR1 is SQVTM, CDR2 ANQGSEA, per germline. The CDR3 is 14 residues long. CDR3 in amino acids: CSVWDRDSYNEQFF. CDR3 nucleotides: TGCAGCGTTTGGGACAGGGATTCCTACAATGAGCAGTTCTTC.

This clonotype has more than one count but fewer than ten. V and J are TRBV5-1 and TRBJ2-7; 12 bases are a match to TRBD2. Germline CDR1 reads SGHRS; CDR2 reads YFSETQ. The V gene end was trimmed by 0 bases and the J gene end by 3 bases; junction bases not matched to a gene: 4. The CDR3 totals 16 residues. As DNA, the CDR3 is TGCGCCAGCAGCTTGGCTAGCGGGAGGGCCATCTACGAGCAGTACTTC. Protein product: CASSLASGRAIYEQYF.

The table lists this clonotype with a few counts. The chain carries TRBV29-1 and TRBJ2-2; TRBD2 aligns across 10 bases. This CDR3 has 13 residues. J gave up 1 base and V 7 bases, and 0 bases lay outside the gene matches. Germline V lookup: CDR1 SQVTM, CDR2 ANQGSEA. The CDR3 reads CSASGGNTGELFF. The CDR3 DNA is TGCAGCGCTAGCGGGGGGAACACCGGGGAGCTGTTTTTT.